Presented here are 8 T cell receptor beta chains from one specimen sequenced in a study of cytomegalovirus exposure and HLA in healthy donors. Researchers ran the PCR with 60 Vbeta and 13 Jbeta primers. Some clones are missing from TCRdb's copy, which holds only in-frame ones; the method was immunoSEQ multiplex PCR. The sample consists of under 110,000 clones, 70% to 80% of them appearing once. The sequenced material came from PBMCs. Receptors were obtained from a man in his fifties or sixties in good health and CMV-seronegative.

The rearrangement uses TRBV6-4 and TRBJ1-1; tentatively, D is TRBD1 (5 bases). Trimming pared 4 bases from V and 3 bases from J, leaving 15 bases between. Germline-derived CDR1 and CDR2 are MRHNA and SNTAGT. The CDR3 has 15 residues. CDR3 nucleotides: TGTGCCAGCAGTGCCGGGGGTGGGGGATACACTGAAGCTTTCTTT. It specifies CASSAGGGGYTEAFF.

This chain joins TRBV15 and TRBJ2-1; the D is unclear. V shed 4 bases and J shed 3 bases, with 4 bases lying between them. In germline, CDR1 is LNHNV, CDR2 YYDKDF (reference sequence). This CDR3 region has 12 residues. CDR3 in amino acids: CATSTGYNEQFF. The DNA of the CDR3 is TGTGCCACCAGCACGGGCTACAATGAGCAGTTCTTC.

V and J are TRBV5-6 and TRBJ1-2; maybe TRBD1 (6 bases). CDR3 length: 16 amino acids. Trimming left V 2 bases short and J 1 base short, with 15 bases between. The germline V gene encodes CDR1 SGHDT and CDR2 YYEEEE. This CDR3 reads CASSFNTGNNNYGYTF. The CDR3 nucleotides are TGTGCCAGCAGCTTTAATACAGGGAATAATAACTATGGCTACACCTTC.

The J gene is TRBJ1-5, the V gene TRBV7-9, with 7 bases matching TRBD1. This CDR3 contains 15 residues. Trimming took 5 bases from V and 5 from J; bases not matched to a gene: 9. CDR1 and CDR2 from the germline V gene are SEHNR and FQNEAQ (reference sequence). The CDR3 bases are TGTGCCAGCAGCCCGAACCGGGACAGAGATCAGCCCCAGCATTTT. This codes for CASSPNRDRDQPQHF.

This clone appeared a few times. The chain combines TRBV4-3 with TRBJ1-3; TRBD1 matches 7 bases. The CDR3 has 16 residues. Unmatched junction bases numbered 5, after V lost 0 bases and J lost 3 bases. Germline CDR1 reads LGHNA; CDR2 reads YSLEER. The CDR3, as DNA: TGCGCCAGCAGCCAAGATCGGGGACAGCTTGGAAACACCATATATTTT. Translated, it gives CASSQDRGQLGNTIYF.

This chain connects TRBV2 to TRBJ2-7; 9 bases are shared with TRBD1. The V gene's germline CDR1 is SNHLY and CDR2 FYNNEI. V lost 6 bases, J lost 8 bases, and 8 bases stayed unmatched. This CDR3 has 13 residues. Here the CDR3 reads CASSATGGAKQYV. The CDR3 DNA sequence: TGTGCCAGCAGCGCTACAGGGGGCGCGAAGCAGTACGTC.

The chain carries TRBV11-2 and TRBJ1-3, with 8 bases lining up with TRBD1. Germline CDR1 reads SGHAT; CDR2 reads FQNNGV. The CDR3 has 15 amino acids. J gave up 0 bases and V 4 bases, and 2 bases lay outside the gene matches. The DNA for the CDR3 is TGTGCCAGCAGCTCAGGGGGCCACTCTGGAAACACCATATATTTT. It encodes CASSSGGHSGNTIYF.

This clone appeared a few times. This chain uses TRBV5-4 with TRBJ2-1; tentatively, D is TRBD2 (6 bases). Trimming took off 5 bases at V and 10 bases at J, with 16 bases between the two ends. Germline values: CDR1 SGHNT, CDR2 YYREEE (reference sequence). The CDR3 is 13 residues long. This CDR3 is CASSRQPGEEQFF. The CDR3 DNA reads TGTGCCAGCAGTCGCCAACCGGGGGAAGAGCAGTTCTTC.